Listed below are T cell receptor beta chains from one sample, sequenced in a study of shared clonotypes between healthy human individuals. Assay used: immunoSEQ multiplex PCR; TCRdb lists only in-frame clones, some missing. The data show just over 95,000 clones, about two thirds seen once. The sample taken for sequencing was memory CD8+ T cells sorted from blood. These receptors all stem from a man younger than 40 in good health. Each CDR3 is given with its conserved first and last residue. D genes are given only for firm matches. Only some rows state a clone size, as once, few, many or a class for expanded clones.

CASSHPGQGGLSNEKLFF | TGTGCCAGCAGCCATCCGGGACAGGGTGGGTTGAGTAATGAAAAACTGTTTTTT | TRBJ1-4 | TRBD1 | . | TRBV4-2
CASSRRQDSYEQYF | TGCGCCAGCAGTAGGCGACAGGACTCCTACGAGCAGTACTTC | TRBJ2-7 | . | . | TRBV5-1
CASSSAQPYEQYF | TGTGCCAGCAGTTCCGCCCAACCCTACGAGCAGTACTTC | TRBJ2-7 | . | . | TRBV28
CASRGTSYGYTF | TGTGCCAGCAGGGGGACTTCATATGGCTACACCTTC | TRBJ1-2 | . | . | TRBV6-5
CASSLIRGLAGGYNEQFF | TGTGCCAGCAGTTTGATCCGCGGACTAGCGGGAGGTTACAATGAGCAGTTCTTC | TRBJ2-1 | TRBD2 | . | TRBV28
CASSDYRTGEAFF | TGTGCCAGCAGTGACTACAGGACAGGGGAAGCTTTCTTT | TRBJ1-1 | TRBD1 | . | TRBV6-4
CASSQDPGGTDTQYF | TGTGCCAGCAGCCAAGACCCGGGAGGCACAGATACGCAGTATTTT | TRBJ2-3 | . | few | TRBV4-2
CASSKGGRVSGYTF | TGTGCCAGCAGTAAGGGGGGGCGGGTTTCTGGCTACACCTTC | TRBJ1-2 | . | few | TRBV6-5
CASRDRVSNQPQHF | TGTGCCAGCAGAGACAGGGTTAGCAATCAGCCCCAGCATTTT | TRBJ1-5 | TRBD1 | . | TRBV2
CASSMGQGLYEQYF | TGTGCCAGTAGTATGGGACAGGGTCTATACGAGCAGTACTTC | TRBJ2-7 | TRBD1 | . | TRBV19
CASSDTSTRAGYEQYF | TGTGCCAGCAGTGATACCTCGACTCGAGCGGGGTACGAGCAGTACTTC | TRBJ2-7 | TRBD2 | . | TRBV6-1
CATSRETPEEAFF | TGTGCCACCAGCAGAGAGACACCTGAAGAAGCTTTCTTT | TRBJ1-1 | . | . | TRBV15
CASREAGLASYEQYF | TGTGCCAGCAGAGAAGCCGGACTAGCGTCCTACGAGCAGTACTTC | TRBJ2-7 | TRBD2 | few | TRBV28
CASRWGREMDQPQHF | TGTGCCAGTAGATGGGGCAGGGAGATGGATCAGCCCCAGCATTTT | TRBJ1-5 | . | few | TRBV19
CASSDGQGAYEQYF | TGTGCCAGCAGTGATGGACAGGGGGCTTACGAGCAGTACTTC | TRBJ2-7 | TRBD1 | . | TRBV6-1
CASSPLGLAGYNEQFF | TGTGCCAGCAGTCCCTTGGGACTAGCGGGGTACAATGAGCAGTTCTTC | TRBJ2-1 | TRBD2 | . | TRBV28
CASSLSGRGSYNEQFF | TGTGCCAGCAGTTTATCAGGGAGGGGGTCCTACAATGAGCAGTTCTTC | TRBJ2-1 | . | . | TRBV27
CASSCFTKTYGYTF | TGTGCCAGCAGCTGCTTCACCAAGACCTATGGCTACACCTTC | TRBJ1-2 | . | . | TRBV4-2
CASGGVDSGNTIYF | TGTGCCAGCGGAGGGGTTGACTCTGGAAACACCATATATTTT | TRBJ1-3 | . | . | TRBV7-8
CASSVGWTNYGYTF | TGTGCCAGCAGCGTCGGGTGGACGAACTATGGCTACACCTTC | TRBJ1-2 | . | . | TRBV9
CASSESRETLWETQYF | TGTGCCAGCAGTGAATCACGGGAGACCCTCTGGGAGACCCAGTACTTC | TRBJ2-5 | . | . | TRBV25-1
CASSLDHRTYNEQFF | TGTGCCAGCAGCTTGGATCACAGGACCTACAATGAGCAGTTCTTC | TRBJ2-1 | . | . | TRBV5-5
CASSPMVGEQFF | TGTGCCAGCAGCCCAATGGTGGGAGAGCAGTTCTTC | TRBJ2-1 | . | . | TRBV28
CASSQWGRLAGGNEQFF | TGCGCCAGCAGCCAATGGGGGAGGCTAGCGGGAGGCAATGAGCAGTTCTTC | TRBJ2-1 | TRBD2 | many | TRBV4-3
CASSLWGTGTGLYEQYF | TGTGCCAGCAGCTTATGGGGAACCGGGACAGGGTTATACGAGCAGTACTTC | TRBJ2-7 | TRBD1 | . | TRBV11-2
CASSNKRMTGDQETQYF | TGCGCCAGCAGCAATAAACGAATGACAGGGGATCAAGAGACCCAGTACTTC | TRBJ2-5 | TRBD1 | few | TRBV5-1
CASSPTGTSLGEQFF | TGTGCCAGCAGCCCAACCGGGACTAGCCTAGGCGAGCAGTTCTTC | TRBJ2-1 | TRBD2 | . | TRBV11-2
CASKTAAGLGSRNNEQFF | TGCGCCAGCAAGACTGCTGCCGGACTTGGGAGCCGAAACAATGAGCAGTTCTTC | TRBJ2-1 | . | . | TRBV4-1
CASSPGGIRLHEQFF | TGTGCCAGCAGCCCTGGGGGGATACGTTTGCATGAGCAGTTCTTC | TRBJ2-1 | . | many | TRBV7-9
CASSVTGTGGTDTQYF | TGTGCCAGCAGTGTCACCGGGACAGGGGGCACAGATACGCAGTATTTT | TRBJ2-3 | TRBD1 | . | TRBV6-4
CASSRDSPYEQYF | TGCGCCAGCAGCCGGGACTCCCCCTACGAGCAGTACTTC | TRBJ2-7 | . | many | TRBV10-2